The source of this T cell receptor beta chain is a study of T cells in Graves' hyperthyroidism and ophthalmopathy. RNA transcripts were the template for amplifying TCR beta CDR3 regions. HTBI primers were employed in a first-round RT-PCR of the TCR CDR3. Via MiXCR, TCRdb re-called the multiplex PCR reads, giving one row per CDR3 protein. The table lists about 690,000 distinct CDR3 sequences, 15% to 20% of them singletons. Worth noting for this clonotype: Its antigen is undetermined.

Study outcomes and limitations: Most expanded thyroid clonotypes above 0.001 recurred in blood.

The TCR sequence derives from a man aged 50 to 59 with Graves' hyperthyroidism. What was sequenced was blood.

This CDR3 reads CASSPPRRGSPAYNEQFF. CDR3 in DNA: TGTGCCAGCTCACCACCTCGTAGGGGCAGCCCAGCCTACAATGAGCAGTTCTTC. The V call is TRBV18, the J call TRBJ2-1; TRBD1 is a possible D gene (5 bases). The CDR3 length is 18 residues. Germline loops: CDR1 KGHSH, CDR2 LQKENI. The V end was cut by 0 bases, the J end by 2 bases, with 17 bases between.